Each of the 20 T cell receptor beta chains below was sequenced from the same sample in a study of cytomegalovirus exposure and HLA in healthy donors. Both 60 Vbeta primers and 13 Jbeta primers went into the PCR. Using immunoSEQ multiplex PCR, the repertoire was profiled, and TCRdb retains in-frame clones only, with some absent. The sample consists of some 160,000 clones, approximately 82% of them appearing once. Sequencing was done on a sample of PBMCs. All receptors come from a male donor in good health and CMV-seropositive.

The chain joins TRBV5-1 to TRBJ2-1; 14 bases fit TRBD2. V dropped 1 base and J dropped 9; count of bases not matched to a gene: 9. This CDR3 contains 17 residues. Germline loops: CDR1 SGHRS, CDR2 YFSETQ. The CDR3 reads CASSLMVGLAGVGEQFF. CDR3 bases: TGCGCCAGCAGCTTGATGGTGGGACTAGCGGGAGTTGGTGAGCAGTTCTTC.

This sequence joins TRBV10-3 and TRBJ2-7, with 7 bases matching TRBD2. CDR1 and CDR2 (germline): ENHRY, SYGVKD. Trimming removed 6 bases from V and 0 bases from J; junction bases left unmatched: 5. The CDR3 is 14 residues long. CDR3 amino acids: CAIRQSGISYEQYF. The CDR3, as DNA: TGTGCCATCAGGCAGAGCGGGATCTCCTACGAGCAGTACTTC.

The J gene is TRBJ1-1, the V gene TRBV20-1, with D maybe TRBD1 (5 bases). Trimming took 6 bases from V and 4 from J, leaving 9 bases between them. CDR3 length equals 11 residues. The germline V gene encodes CDR1 DFQATT and CDR2 SNEGSKA (reference sequence). The CDR3 sequence is CSALGLTEAFF. CDR3 sequence (DNA): TGCAGTGCCCTGGGGCTCACTGAAGCTTTCTTT.

The chain links TRBV23-1 to TRBJ2-7; D unclear. TRBV23-1 is flagged as an ORF with uncertain function. The V end was cut by 0 bases, the J end by 2 bases, with 8 bases between. This CDR3 region has 14 residues. CDR3 coding DNA: TGCGCCAGCAGTCAATCATCCGGTCCCTACGAGCAGTACTTC. It translates to CASSQSSGPYEQYF.

The J gene is TRBJ2-5, the V gene TRBV18, with a possible D match to TRBD2 (7 bases). The J call is doubtful: the DNA matches TRBJ2-7 better. The CDR3 spans 12 residues. Germline CDR1 reads KGHSH; CDR2 reads LQKENI. DNA for the CDR3: TGTGCCAGCTCACGGGGGGGCGCCGAGCAGTACTTC. It encodes CASSRGGAEQYF.

This clone is a singleton in its sample. The rearrangement uses TRBV6-6 and TRBJ1-2; tentative D call: TRBD1 (5 bases). This CDR3 is 14 amino acids long. Germline V gene sequence: CDR1 MNHNY, CDR2 SVGAGI (reference sequence). Trimming left V 0 bases short and J 2 bases short, with 7 bases between. CDR3 coding DNA: TGTGCCAGCAGTTACTCCGCAGGGAACTATGGCTACACCTTC. As protein: CASSYSAGNYGYTF.

This clone occurred a few times. The gene calls are TRBV10-1 and TRBJ1-1, with D perhaps TRBD1 (6 bases). Germline V gives CDR1 WNHNN, CDR2 SYGVQD (reference sequence). The V end lost 1 base, the J end lost 0 bases, and 9 bases lay between the germline ends. CDR3 length: 15 amino acids. Here the CDR3 reads CASSEWGQMNTEAFF. CDR3 sequence (DNA): TGCGCCAGCAGTGAGTGGGGACAAATGAACACTGAAGCTTTCTTT.

The V call is TRBV5-1, the J call TRBJ2-2; TRBD1 aligns across 7 bases. Trimming cost V 0 bases and J 8 bases; bases outside gene matches: 7. The CDR3 is made up of 15 amino acids. Germline-derived CDR1 and CDR2 are SGHRS and YFSETQ. The CDR3 nucleotides read TGCGCCAGCAGCTTGGTGACAGGGTATTCGGGGGAGCTGTTTTTT. This gives the protein CASSLVTGYSGELFF.

The chain is built from TRBV5-6 and TRBJ2-5, with 7 bases that match TRBD1. The J call could be wrong; TRBJ2-7 is a better fit for the DNA end. This CDR3 comprises 15 residues. The germline CDR1 and CDR2 sequences are SGHDT and YYEEEE. Here the CDR3 DNA reads TGTGCCAGCAGCTTCCGACAGGGAAGCATCTACGAGCAGTACTTC. It encodes CASSFRQGSIYEQYF.

The CDR3 here is CASSVRGRGEKLFF. The CDR3, as DNA: TGTGCCAGCAGTGTTAGGGGGCGCGGGGAAAAACTGTTTTTT. The chain employs TRBV25-1 and TRBJ1-4; 7 bases map to TRBD1. This CDR3 contains 14 residues. Germline CDR1 MGHDK, CDR2 SYGVNS. With V trimmed by 4 bases and J by 8 bases, 7 bases remained unmatched.

The chain joins TRBV5-1 to TRBJ1-2; 7 bases are a match to TRBD1. This CDR3 comprises 18 residues. Germline V gives CDR1 SGHRS, CDR2 YFSETQ. Trimming at V came to 5 bases and at J to 5 bases, leaving 21 bases not matched to a gene. The CDR3 loop reads CASSLTQITGAEGYGYTF. CDR3 DNA sequence: TGCGCCAGCAGTCTGACCCAGATTACAGGGGCAGAAGGGTATGGCTACACCTTC.

The V and J genes are TRBV5-1 and TRBJ2-1, with 8 bases that match TRBD2. Looked up from germline, CDR1 is SGHRS and CDR2 is YFSETQ. CDR3 length equals 17 residues. V trimming: 0 bases; J trimming: 9 bases; junction bases outside the gene matches: 14. In nucleotides, the CDR3 is TGCGCCAGCAGCTTGGCCCCGGGGGGCCAGCGGGAGATTGAGCAGTTCTTC. Amino acids: CASSLAPGGQREIEQFF. Using reference TRBV5-1 and TRBJ2-1 for the parts outside the CDR3, the full variable domain is KAGVTQTPRYLIKTRGQQVTLSCSPISGHRSVSWYQQTPGQGLQFLFEYFSETQRNKGNFPGRFSGRQFSNSRSEMNVSTLELGDSALYLCASSLAPGGQREIEQFFGPGTRLTVL.

The chain joins TRBV10-3 to TRBJ2-5; TRBD1 matches at 8 bases. This CDR3 contains 15 residues. Germline loops: CDR1 ENHRY, CDR2 SYGVKD. Trimming removed 6 bases from V and 4 bases from J; junction bases left unmatched: 10. CDR3 in DNA: TGTGCCATCAGCCGATCCAGGGGGCGCGGAGAGACCCAGTACTTC. Residues: CAISRSRGRGETQYF.

Comments on this clone: Other DNA sequences in this sample translate to the same CDR3. The V gene is TRBV18, the J gene TRBJ2-3; D is ambiguous. The length of the CDR3 is 12 residues. CDR1 is KGHSH and CDR2 is LQKENI in the germline V gene. The V gene lost 3 bases and the J gene lost 5 bases, with 6 bases spanning the gap. The CDR3 nucleotides are TGTGCCAGCTCACCTACGGGAGATACGCAGTATTTT. This translates into CASSPTGDTQYF. The whole variable domain, remainder taken from reference TRBV18 and TRBJ2-3, is NAGVMQNPRHLVRRRGQEARLRCSPMKGHSHVYWYRQLPEEGLKFMVYLQKENIIDESGMPKERFSAEFPKEGPSILRIQQVVRGDSAAYFCASSPTGDTQYFGPGTRLTVL.

This clone was detected once. This sequence joins TRBV15 and TRBJ1-6; D gene unclear. CDR1 and CDR2 (germline): LNHNV, YYDKDF (reference sequence). The CDR3 extends over 13 amino acids. The V and J ends lost 1 base and 9 bases respectively, with 7 bases between them. The CDR3 here is CATSRGESSPLHF. The CDR3 DNA reads TGTGCCACCAGCAGAGGCGAGAGTTCACCCCTCCACTTT. The full variable domain, with the rest looked up from reference TRBV15 and TRBJ1-6, is DAMVIQNPRYQVTQFGKPVTLSCSQTLNHNVMYWYQQKSSQAPKLLFHYYDKDFNNEADTPDNFQSRRPNTSFCFLDIRSPGLGDTAMYLCATSRGESSPLHFGNGTRLTVT.

This rearrangement joins TRBV5-1 to TRBJ2-1; 9 bases are shared with TRBD2. Germline assignment: CDR1 SGHRS and CDR2 YFSETQ. V shed 0 bases, J shed 5 bases, and the junction held 3 bases outside the gene matches. The CDR3 totals 15 residues. For the CDR3, the DNA is TGCGCCAGCAGCTTGGAGGGACTAGCTCACAATGAGCAGTTCTTC. This codes for CASSLEGLAHNEQFF.

The V call is TRBV4-1, the J call TRBJ2-7; 10 bases match TRBD1. Trimming cost V 9 bases and J 5 bases; bases outside gene matches: 4. The CDR3 length is 12 residues. The germline CDR1 and CDR2 sequences are MGHRA and YSYEKL. As DNA, the CDR3 is TGCGCCAGTCGGGACAGGGGTCACGAGCAGTACTTC. Its translation: CASRDRGHEQYF.

Regarding this clone: The sample has other DNA sequences that encode this CDR3 too. The chain has TRBV14 and TRBJ1-1; maybe TRBD1 (5 bases). CDR1 and CDR2 from the germline V gene are SGHDN and FVKESK. The CDR3 length is 13 residues. V was cut by 1 base and J by 5 bases, with 8 bases left in between. CDR3 sequence reads: CASSQVGGTEAFF. CDR3 DNA: TGTGCCAGCAGCCAAGTGGGGGGAACTGAAGCTTTCTTT.

The chain links TRBV25-1 to TRBJ2-7; no definite D call. This CDR3 region has 12 residues. Trimming took 5 bases from V and 4 from J, leaving 9 bases between them. Germline V gives CDR1 MGHDK, CDR2 SYGVNS. The CDR3 loop is CASSLAGYEQYF. The CDR3 DNA is TGTGCCAGCAGTTTAGCTGGGTACGAGCAGTACTTC.

This clone was recorded a few times. The V gene is TRBV7-2, the J gene TRBJ2-4, with D maybe TRBD1 (5 bases). V gave up 5 bases and J gave up 15 bases, with 32 bases separating them. Germline-derived CDR1 and CDR2 are SGHTA and FQGNSA. This CDR3 has 17 amino acids. DNA for the CDR3: TGTGCCAGCAGCCCCCCCGGACAAGCAAGGGTTTTCGCATCTTTGTACTTC. Translation gives CASSPPGQARVFASLYF.